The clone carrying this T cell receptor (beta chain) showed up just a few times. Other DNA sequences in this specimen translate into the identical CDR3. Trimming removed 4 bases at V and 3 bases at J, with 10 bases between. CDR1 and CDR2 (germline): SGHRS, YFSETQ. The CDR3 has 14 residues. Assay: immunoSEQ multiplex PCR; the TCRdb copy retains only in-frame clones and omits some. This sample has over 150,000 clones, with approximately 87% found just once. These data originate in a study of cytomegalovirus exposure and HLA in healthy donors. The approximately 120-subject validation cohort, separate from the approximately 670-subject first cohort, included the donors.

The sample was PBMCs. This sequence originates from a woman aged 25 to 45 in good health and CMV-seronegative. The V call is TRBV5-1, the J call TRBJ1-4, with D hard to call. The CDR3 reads CASSLGVSNEKLFF. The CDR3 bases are TGCGCCAGCAGCCTCGGGGTATCTAATGAAAAACTGTTTTTT. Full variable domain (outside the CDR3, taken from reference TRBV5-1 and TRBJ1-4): KAGVTQTPRYLIKTRGQQVTLSCSPISGHRSVSWYQQTPGQGLQFLFEYFSETQRNKGNFPGRFSGRQFSNSRSEMNVSTLELGDSALYLCASSLGVSNEKLFFGSGTQLSVL.